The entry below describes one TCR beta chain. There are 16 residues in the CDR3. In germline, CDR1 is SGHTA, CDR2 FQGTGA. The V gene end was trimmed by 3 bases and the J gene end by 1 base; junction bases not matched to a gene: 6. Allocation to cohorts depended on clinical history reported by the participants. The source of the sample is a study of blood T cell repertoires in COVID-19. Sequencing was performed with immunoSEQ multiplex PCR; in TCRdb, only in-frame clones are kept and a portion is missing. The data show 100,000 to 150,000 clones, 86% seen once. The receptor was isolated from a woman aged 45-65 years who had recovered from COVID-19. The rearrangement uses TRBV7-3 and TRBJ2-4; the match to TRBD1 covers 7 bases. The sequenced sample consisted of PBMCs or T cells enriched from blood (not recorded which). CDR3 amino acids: CASSLGQPGAKNIQYF. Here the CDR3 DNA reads TGTGCCAGCAGCTTGGGACAGCCTGGGGCCAAAAACATTCAGTACTTC.